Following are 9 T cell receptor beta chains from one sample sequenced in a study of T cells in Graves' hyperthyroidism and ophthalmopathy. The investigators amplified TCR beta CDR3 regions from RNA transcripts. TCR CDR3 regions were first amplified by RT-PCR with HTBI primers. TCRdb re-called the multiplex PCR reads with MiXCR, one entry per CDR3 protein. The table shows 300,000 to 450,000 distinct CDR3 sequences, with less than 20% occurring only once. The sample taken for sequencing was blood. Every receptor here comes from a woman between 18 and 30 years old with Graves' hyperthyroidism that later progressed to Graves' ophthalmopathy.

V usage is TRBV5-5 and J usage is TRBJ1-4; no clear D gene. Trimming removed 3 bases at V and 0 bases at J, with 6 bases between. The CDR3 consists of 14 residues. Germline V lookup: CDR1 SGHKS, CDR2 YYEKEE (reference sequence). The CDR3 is CASSSAATNEKLFF. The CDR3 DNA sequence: TGTGCCAGCAGCTCCGCAGCAACTAATGAAAAACTGTTTTTT.

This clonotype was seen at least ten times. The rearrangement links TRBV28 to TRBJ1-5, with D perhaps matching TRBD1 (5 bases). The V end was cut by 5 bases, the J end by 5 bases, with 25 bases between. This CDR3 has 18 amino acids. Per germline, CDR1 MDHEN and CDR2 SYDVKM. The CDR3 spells CASSTSQGHFGFYQPQHF. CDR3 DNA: TGTGCCAGCAGTACCAGCCAGGGCCATTTTGGTTTTTATCAGCCCCAGCATTTT.

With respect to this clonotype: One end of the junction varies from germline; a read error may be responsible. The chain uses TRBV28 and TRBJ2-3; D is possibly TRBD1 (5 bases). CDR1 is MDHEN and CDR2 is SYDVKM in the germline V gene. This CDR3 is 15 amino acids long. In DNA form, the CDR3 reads TGTGCCGGCAGTTTTTTCCCCAGGGAAACTAATACGCAGTATTTT. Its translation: CAGSFFPRETNTQYF.

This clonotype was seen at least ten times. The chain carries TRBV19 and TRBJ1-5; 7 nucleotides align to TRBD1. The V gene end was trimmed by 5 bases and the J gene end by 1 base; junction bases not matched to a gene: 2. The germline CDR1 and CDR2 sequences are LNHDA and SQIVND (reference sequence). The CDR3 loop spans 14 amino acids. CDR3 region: CASSEGASNQPQHF. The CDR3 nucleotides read TGTGCCAGTAGTGAGGGGGCAAGCAATCAGCCCCAGCATTTT.

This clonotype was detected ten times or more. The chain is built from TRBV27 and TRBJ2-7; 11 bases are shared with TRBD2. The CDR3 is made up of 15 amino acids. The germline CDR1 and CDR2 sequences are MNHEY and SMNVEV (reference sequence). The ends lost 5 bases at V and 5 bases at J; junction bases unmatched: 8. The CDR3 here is CASSITGLADDEQYF. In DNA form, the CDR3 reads TGTGCCAGCAGTATCACGGGACTAGCGGATGACGAGCAGTACTTC.

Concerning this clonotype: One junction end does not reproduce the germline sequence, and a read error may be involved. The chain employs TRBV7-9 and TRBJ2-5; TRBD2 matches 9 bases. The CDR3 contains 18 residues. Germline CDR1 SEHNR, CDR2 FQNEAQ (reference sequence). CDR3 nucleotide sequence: TGTGCCAGCAGCTCCCCGGCAGGAGGGACTAGCTACAGAGAGGCCCAGTACTTC. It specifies CASSSPAGGTSYREAQYF.

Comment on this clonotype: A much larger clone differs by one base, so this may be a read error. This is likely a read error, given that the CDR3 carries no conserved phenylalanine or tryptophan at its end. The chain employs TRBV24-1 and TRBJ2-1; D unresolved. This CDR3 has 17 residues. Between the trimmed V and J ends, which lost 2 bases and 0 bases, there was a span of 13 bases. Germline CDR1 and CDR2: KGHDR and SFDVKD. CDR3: CATSDWKQPSSYNEQFL. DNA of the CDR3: TGTGCCACCAGTGATTGGAAACAACCGAGCTCCTACAATGAGCAGTTCCTC.

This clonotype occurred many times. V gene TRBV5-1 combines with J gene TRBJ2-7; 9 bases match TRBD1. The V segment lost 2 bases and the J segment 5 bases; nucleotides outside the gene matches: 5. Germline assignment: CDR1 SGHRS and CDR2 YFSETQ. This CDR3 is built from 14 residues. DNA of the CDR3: TGCGCCAGCAGCTTTACAGGGGGCTACGACGAGCAGTACTTC. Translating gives CASSFTGGYDEQYF.

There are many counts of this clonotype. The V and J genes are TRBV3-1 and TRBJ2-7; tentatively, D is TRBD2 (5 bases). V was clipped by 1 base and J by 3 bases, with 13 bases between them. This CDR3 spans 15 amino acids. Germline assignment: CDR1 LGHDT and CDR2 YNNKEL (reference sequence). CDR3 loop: CASSQGPGLYYEQYF. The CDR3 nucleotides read TGTGCCAGCAGCCAAGGCCCGGGATTATACTACGAGCAGTACTTC.